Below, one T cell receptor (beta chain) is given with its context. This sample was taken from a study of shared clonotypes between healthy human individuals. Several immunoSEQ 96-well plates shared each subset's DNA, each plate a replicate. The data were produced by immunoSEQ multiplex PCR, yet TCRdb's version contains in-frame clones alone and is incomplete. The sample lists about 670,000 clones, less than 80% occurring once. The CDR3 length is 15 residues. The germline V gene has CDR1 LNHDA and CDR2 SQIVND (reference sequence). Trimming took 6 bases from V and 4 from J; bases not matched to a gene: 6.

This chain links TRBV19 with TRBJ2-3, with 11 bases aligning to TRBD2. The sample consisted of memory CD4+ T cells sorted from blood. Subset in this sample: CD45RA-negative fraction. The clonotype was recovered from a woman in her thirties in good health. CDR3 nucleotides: TGTGCCAGTAGGATTACTAGCGGGAGAGCAGATACGCAGTATTTT. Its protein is CASRITSGRADTQYF.